Listed here is a single TCR beta chain. These data originate in a study of blood T cell repertoires in COVID-19. Turning to the study itself: Acute-phase and convalescent COVID-19 samples originated in the United States, Italy and Spain. In each case, the material was cDNA or gDNA derived from T cells, B-cell-depleted T cells, or PBMCs.

Original processing methods: Cell counts per sample came from amplifying reference gene primers. Assay: immunoSEQ multiplex PCR; the TCRdb copy retains only in-frame clones and omits some. V and J calls and clone size are given by that table; D and trimming were obtained from the DNA. The sample lists about 380,000 clones; roughly 80% were seen once. This clonotype originated in a human donor with acute or convalescent COVID-19. The donor label of this sample is uncertain. The sample consisted of peripheral blood.

The CDR3 sequence is CASSLGQSNSPLHF. CDR3 nucleotide sequence: TGCGCCAGCAGCCTGGGGCAAAGTAATTCACCCCTCCACTTT. V usage is TRBV5-1 and J usage is TRBJ1-6, with D possibly being TRBD1 (5 bases). The CDR3 covers 14 residues. The V and J ends lost 4 bases and 6 bases respectively, with 11 bases between them. The germline CDR1 and CDR2 sequences are SGHRS and YFSETQ. The full variable domain, with the rest looked up from reference TRBV5-1 and TRBJ1-6, is KAGVTQTPRYLIKTRGQQVTLSCSPISGHRSVSWYQQTPGQGLQFLFEYFSETQRNKGNFPGRFSGRQFSNSRSEMNVSTLELGDSALYLCASSLGQSNSPLHFGNGTRLTVT.